One sample yielded the 11 T cell receptor beta chains listed below, sequenced in a study of T-cell reconstitution after alpha-beta-depleted transplantation in children. This sample's TCRbeta library carried unique molecular identifier barcodes. A single record per CDR3 protein comes from TCRdb applying MiXCR to the PCR reads. There are under 250,000 distinct CDR3 sequences in the sample; roughly 7.1% occur only once, and approximately 6% lies in the top ten. This material consisted of PBMCs, taken before TCRalphabeta/CD19-depleted stem cell transplant. Receptors originate from a boy between 2 and 10 years old with acute lymphoblastic leukemia, due to receive a stem cell transplant.

This clonotype was detected ten times or more. The CDR3 protein is CATSAPRGRSGEQFF. In DNA, the CDR3 is TGTGCCACCAGTGCACCTCGCGGGAGGAGCGGTGAGCAGTTCTTC. The V and J genes are TRBV24-1 and TRBJ2-1, with 8 nucleotides matching TRBD2. The CDR3 is made up of 15 amino acids. V was clipped by 5 bases and J by 9 bases; unmatched bases: 11. Germline lookup yields CDR1 KGHDR and CDR2 SFDVKD.

The rearrangement uses TRBV20-1 and TRBJ2-1, with TRBD2 identical over 14 bases. J gave up 10 bases and V 6 bases, and 8 bases lay outside the gene matches. The CDR3 covers 14 residues. Germline loops: CDR1 DFQATT, CDR2 SNEGSKA (reference sequence). Here the CDR3 reads CSAMGLAGEGEQFF. Written as DNA, the CDR3 is TGCAGTGCCATGGGACTAGCGGGAGAAGGAGAGCAGTTCTTC.

This clonotype was detected ten times or more. The J gene is TRBJ1-5, the V gene TRBV14, with D perhaps matching TRBD1 (5 bases). The CDR3 is 15 amino acids. Germline values: CDR1 SGHDN, CDR2 FVKESK. V was shortened by 0 bases and J by 0 bases, with 6 bases between the two germline ends. CDR3 sequence: CASSQEGASNQPQHF. For the CDR3, the DNA is TGTGCCAGCAGCCAAGAAGGGGCTAGCAATCAGCCCCAGCATTTT. Together with reference TRBV14 and TRBJ1-5, the CDR3 gives the full variable domain: EAGVTQFPSHSVIEKGQTVTLRCDPISGHDNLYWYRRVMGKEIKFLLHFVKESKQDESGMPNNRFLAERTGGTYSTLKVQPAELEDSGVYFCASSQEGASNQPQHFGDGTRLSIL.

The V gene is TRBV7-6, the J gene TRBJ2-7; D unclear. Trimming stripped 1 base from V and 7 bases from J, with 17 bases between. The germline gives CDR1 SGHVS, CDR2 FNYEAQ. This CDR3 is built from 15 residues. The DNA for the CDR3 is TGTGCCAGCAGCTTAGATCTCCCAGGTCTGGGTGAGCAGTACTTC. Translating it yields CASSLDLPGLGEQYF.

Ten or more counts support this clonotype. The J gene is TRBJ2-2, the V gene TRBV28, with TRBD1 matching over 7 bases. The CDR3 extends over 16 amino acids. Germline-derived CDR1 and CDR2 are MDHEN and SYDVKM. V shed 5 bases, J shed 5 bases, and the junction held 11 bases outside the gene matches. The CDR3 coding sequence is TGTGCCAGCAGTCCAATCGACAGGGTTCTAACCGGGGAGCTGTTTTTT. This codes for CASSPIDRVLTGELFF.

The J gene is TRBJ2-2, the V gene TRBV7-9; D call uncertain. This CDR3 is 15 amino acids long. Germline loops: CDR1 SEHNR, CDR2 FQNEAQ (reference sequence). V was shortened by 7 bases and J by 3 bases, with 15 bases between the two germline ends. This CDR3 reads CASIFASSDTGELFF. For the CDR3, the DNA is TGTGCCAGCATCTTTGCTAGTTCTGACACCGGGGAGCTGTTTTTT.

This clonotype was found many times. The chain couples TRBV29-1 to TRBJ1-5, with TRBD1 as a possible D gene (6 bases). V lost 5 bases to trimming and J lost 4 bases, with 12 bases between them. The CDR3 is 13 residues long. Germline V gives CDR1 SQVTM, CDR2 ANQGSEA. The CDR3 loop is CSVLTQGNQPQHF. The DNA of the CDR3 is TGCAGCGTTCTAACACAGGGTAATCAGCCCCAGCATTTT. Combining the CDR3 with reference TRBV29-1 and TRBJ1-5 gives the whole variable domain SAVISQKPSRDICQRGTSLTIQCQVDSQVTMMFWYRQQPGQSLTLIATANQGSEATYESGFVIDKFPISRPNLTFSTLTVSNMSPEDSSIYLCSVLTQGNQPQHFGDGTRLSIL.

At least ten counts were recorded for this clonotype. The chain links TRBV5-1 to TRBJ2-7, with a tentative D call TRBD2 (6 bases). CDR3 size: 12 residues. The V end was cut by 3 bases, the J end by 3 bases, with 7 bases between. CDR1 is SGHRS, CDR2 YFSETQ, per germline. CDR3 loop: CASSSEGYEQYF. In DNA form, the CDR3 reads TGCGCCAGCAGCTCGGAGGGCTACGAGCAGTACTTC. Together with reference TRBV5-1 and TRBJ2-7, the CDR3 gives the full variable domain: KAGVTQTPRYLIKTRGQQVTLSCSPISGHRSVSWYQQTPGQGLQFLFEYFSETQRNKGNFPGRFSGRQFSNSRSEMNVSTLELGDSALYLCASSSEGYEQYFGPGTRLTVT.

This clonotype has more than one count but fewer than ten. V gene TRBV5-1 combines with J gene TRBJ1-2; D is unclear. The CDR3 runs to 16 residues. V lost 3 bases, J lost 7 bases, and 22 bases lay in between. Germline assignment: CDR1 SGHRS and CDR2 YFSETQ. The DNA for the CDR3 is TGCGCCAGCAGCTGGGCGGGAATGGAGACAATCGTTGGCTACACCTTC. This encodes CASSWAGMETIVGYTF.

This clonotype was recorded a few times. The CDR3 protein is CASSDSGGHRGPQHF. CDR3 DNA sequence: TGTGCCAGCAGTGATTCGGGGGGCCACCGTGGACCCCAGCATTTT. V gene TRBV28 combines with J gene TRBJ1-5; D possibly corresponds to TRBD1 (6 bases). The V gene's germline CDR1 is MDHEN and CDR2 SYDVKM. The V end lost 5 bases, the J end lost 10 bases, and 21 bases lay between the germline ends. The CDR3 has 15 residues.

V is TRBV7-2 and J is TRBJ2-5, with 12 bases matching TRBD1. V lost 5 bases to trimming and J lost 4 bases; unmatched junction nucleotides: 2. The length of the CDR3 is 14 residues. Germline assignment: CDR1 SGHTA and CDR2 FQGNSA. The CDR3 loop reads CASSRDRGPETQYF. The CDR3 nucleotides are TGTGCCAGCAGCCGGGACAGGGGGCCAGAGACCCAGTACTTC.